This passage covers 24 T cell receptor beta chains from one sample sequenced in a study of blood T cell repertoires in COVID-19. Here immunoSEQ multiplex PCR was the method, and the copy in TCRdb shows in-frame clones only, minus some. The sample holds approximately 68,000 clones; 75% to 90% are singletons and the top ten take roughly 32%. Sequences were obtained from peripheral blood. The receptors were gathered from a woman of 80 years or more with active or convalescent COVID-19.

The chain uses TRBV2 and TRBJ1-4, with 10 bases identical to TRBD1. The CDR3 contains 14 residues. The germline V gene encodes CDR1 SNHLY and CDR2 FYNNEI. The trim removed 6 bases at V and 8 bases at J, leaving 6 bases unmatched. CDR3 coding DNA: TGTGCCAGCAGGCGACAGGGGGCGCGGGAAAAACTGTTTTTT. Encoded protein: CASRRQGAREKLFF. The entire variable domain, with the rest obtained from reference TRBV2 and TRBJ1-4, is as follows: EPEVTQTPSHQVTQMGQEVILRCVPISNHLYFYWYRQILGQKVEFLVSFYNNEISEKSEIFDDQFSVERPDGSNFTLKIRSTKLEDSAMYFCASRRQGAREKLFFGSGTQLSVL.

The chain is built from TRBV9 and TRBJ1-1; no clear D. Germline loops: CDR1 SGDLS, CDR2 YYNGEE. This CDR3 has 13 amino acids. V was pared by 0 bases and J by 1 base, with 4 bases between. The CDR3 region is CASSVAGNTEAFF. In DNA form, the CDR3 reads TGTGCCAGCAGCGTAGCAGGGAACACTGAAGCTTTCTTT.

The V and J genes are TRBV6-2 or TRBV6-3 and TRBJ2-3; possibly TRBD2 for D (6 bases). The CDR3 has 19 residues. V was shortened by 2 bases and J by 2 bases, with 23 bases between the two germline ends. Per germline, CDR1 MNHEY and CDR2 SVGEGT. The CDR3 sequence is CASSYIMGGNLLITDTQYF. The CDR3 DNA reads TGTGCCAGCAGTTACATAATGGGGGGAAATCTCCTTATCACAGATACGCAGTATTTT.

The J gene is TRBJ1-1, the V gene TRBV14; D is undetermined. The V gene's germline CDR1 is SGHDN and CDR2 FVKESK. The V gene lost 4 bases and the J gene lost 1 base, with 7 bases spanning the gap. The CDR3 runs 13 residues. The CDR3 nucleotides are TGTGCCAGCAGCCTCGGTGGGAACACTGAAGCTTTCTTT. This encodes CASSLGGNTEAFF.

The chain couples TRBV10-1 to TRBJ2-3; TRBD1 is a possible D gene (6 bases). The V end was cut by 10 bases, the J end by 4 bases, with 15 bases between. The CDR3 spans 13 residues. Germline CDR1 is WNHNN and CDR2 is SYGVQD (reference sequence). The CDR3 nucleotides read TGCGCCAACCGAGCTGAGGGGGCAGATACGCAGTATTTT. It yields the protein CANRAEGADTQYF.

The DNA of the CDR3 is TGTGCCAGCAGCGCGAGAGGGGGTTCCTACTACGAGCAGTACTTC. It is translated as CASSARGGSYYEQYF. The chain links TRBV9 to TRBJ2-7; D is possibly TRBD1 (6 bases). V lost 3 bases and J 3 bases, leaving 16 bases between the germline ends. From germline, CDR1 is SGDLS and CDR2 YYNGEE. The CDR3 extends over 15 amino acids.

CDR3 protein: CASSLGQTGEPQHF. CDR3 in DNA: TGCGCCAGCAGCTTAGGGCAGACAGGCGAGCCCCAGCATTTT. The rearrangement links TRBV5-1 to TRBJ1-5, with D possibly TRBD1 on 6 matching bases. CDR1 SGHRS and CDR2 YFSETQ come from the germline V gene. V shed 2 bases and J shed 8 bases, with 14 bases lying between them. The CDR3 runs to 14 residues. The full variable domain, rest sourced from reference TRBV5-1 and TRBJ1-5, is KAGVTQTPRYLIKTRGQQVTLSCSPISGHRSVSWYQQTPGQGLQFLFEYFSETQRNKGNFPGRFSGRQFSNSRSEMNVSTLELGDSALYLCASSLGQTGEPQHFGDGTRLSIL.

The chain joins TRBV12-3 or TRBV12-4 to TRBJ1-1, with D maybe TRBD1 (5 bases). V lost 3 bases and J 1 base, leaving 6 bases between the germline ends. This CDR3 comprises 13 residues. CDR3 coding DNA: TGTGCCAGCAGTTTGACAGAGAACACTGAAGCTTTCTTT. Translated: CASSLTENTEAFF.

The gene calls are TRBV16 and TRBJ1-2; 7 bases line up with TRBD1. Germline-derived CDR1 and CDR2 are KGHSY and FQNENV. The CDR3 has 14 residues. Trimming at V came to 4 bases and at J to 4 bases, leaving 6 bases not matched to a gene. The DNA of the CDR3 is TGTGCCAGCAGCCTGGGGACAGAGCTCTATGGCTACACCTTC. Its protein product is CASSLGTELYGYTF.

The gene calls are TRBV13 and TRBJ2-3; TRBD2 matches 11 bases. The CDR3 consists of 15 residues. Germline CDR1 is PRHDT and CDR2 is FYEKMQ (reference sequence). After removal of 5 bases from V and 3 bases from J, the junction contained 4 bases not matched to a gene. In nucleotides, the CDR3 is TGTGCCAGCAGCGTAGCGGGGGGGCGAACAGATACGCAGTATTTT. This gives the protein CASSVAGGRTDTQYF.

The table lists this clone with a count of one. The chain links TRBV12-3 or TRBV12-4 to TRBJ2-7, with 9 bases identical to TRBD1. This CDR3 region has 13 residues. V gave up 4 bases and J gave up 3 bases; unmatched junction bases: 1. CDR3 protein: CASSWTGVYEQYF. As DNA, the CDR3 is TGTGCCAGCAGTTGGACAGGGGTCTACGAGCAGTACTTC.

This clone was picked up one time. The chain is built from TRBV10-3 and TRBJ2-7; 9 bases are shared with TRBD1. The CDR3 totals 15 residues. Trimming cost V 6 bases and J 0 bases; bases outside gene matches: 6. Germline CDR1 is ENHRY and CDR2 is SYGVKD. The CDR3 bases are TGTGCCATCAGGGAAGGACAGGGGAGCTCCTACGAGCAGTACTTC. It is translated as CAIREGQGSSYEQYF.

The genes are TRBV9 and TRBJ2-3; D is possibly TRBD1 (5 bases). Germline CDR1 is SGDLS and CDR2 is YYNGEE. The CDR3 length is 18 residues. Trimming left V 5 bases short and J 2 bases short, with 24 bases between. The CDR3 DNA is TGTGCCAGCAGTGAGAGCCTAAGTGGGGCCGAATCCACAGATACGCAGTATTTT. This translates into CASSESLSGAESTDTQYF. Drawing the rest from reference TRBV9 and TRBJ2-3, the complete variable domain is DSGVTQTPKHLITATGQRVTLRCSPRSGDLSVYWYQQSLDQGLQFLIQYYNGEERAKGNILERFSAQQFPDLHSELNLSSLELGDSALYFCASSESLSGAESTDTQYFGPGTRLTVL.

The rearrangement joins TRBV19 to TRBJ2-1; 7 positions match TRBD1. The V segment lost 5 bases and the J segment 6 bases; nucleotides outside the gene matches: 7. This CDR3 region has 14 residues. Germline CDR1 is LNHDA and CDR2 is SQIVND (reference sequence). The CDR3 reads CASSGLDRSNEQFF. The CDR3 DNA reads TGTGCCAGTAGTGGGCTGGACAGGTCCAATGAGCAGTTCTTC.

The chain's CDR3 is CASSLDRSPKYNEQFF. The DNA for the CDR3 is TGTGCCAGCAGCTTAGATCGGAGTCCGAAGTACAATGAGCAGTTCTTC. The gene calls are TRBV7-9 and TRBJ2-1; D is unresolved. Trimming pared 1 base from V and 4 bases from J, leaving 14 bases between. This CDR3 has 16 amino acids. CDR1 and CDR2 (germline): SEHNR, FQNEAQ (reference sequence).

The chain links TRBV9 to TRBJ2-7; D possibly corresponds to TRBD1 (6 bases). Trimming stripped 3 bases from V and 4 bases from J, with 11 bases between. The CDR3 loop spans 13 amino acids. Per the germline V gene, CDR1 is SGDLS and CDR2 is YYNGEE. The CDR3 loop reads CASSAGTQYEQYF. Here the CDR3 DNA reads TGTGCCAGCAGCGCTGGGACACAATACGAGCAGTACTTC.

Here the CDR3 reads CASSYAGQGTEAFF. The CDR3 DNA reads as TGTGCCAGCAGTTACGCGGGACAGGGGACTGAAGCTTTCTTT. The rearrangement joins TRBV6-6 to TRBJ1-1; 10 nucleotides align to TRBD1. V lost 2 bases and J lost 5; bases outside the gene matches: 2. The CDR3 spans 14 residues. CDR1 is MNHNY and CDR2 is SVGAGI in the germline V gene (reference sequence).

This clone showed up just a few times. The genes are TRBV6-2 or TRBV6-3 and TRBJ2-3; 8 bases line up with TRBD2. This CDR3 has 17 residues. Trimming took 2 bases from V and 5 from J; bases not matched to a gene: 12. Germline V lookup: CDR1 MNHEY, CDR2 SVGEGT. DNA for the CDR3: TGTGCCAGCAGTTACGAACTAATAGCGGGGTTGGTAGATACGCAGTATTTT. Protein: CASSYELIAGLVDTQYF.

This CDR3 reads CASSQGTSGDVDTQYF. CDR3 DNA sequence: TGTGCCAGCAGCCAAGGGACTAGCGGGGACGTGGATACGCAGTATTTT. The chain recombines TRBV3-1 (or the pseudogene TRBV3-2) with TRBJ2-3; 12 nucleotides agree with TRBD2. The germline gives CDR1 LGHDT, CDR2 YNNKEL (reference sequence). Trimming took 1 base from V and 6 from J; bases not matched to a gene: 5. CDR3 size: 16 residues.

V usage is TRBV10-2 and J usage is TRBJ2-7, with 7 positions matching TRBD2. The junction had 10 bases not matched to a gene; V was cut back by 7 bases and J by 1 base. This CDR3 is 15 amino acids long. The germline CDR1 and CDR2 sequences are WSHSY and SAAADI. CDR3 sequence (DNA): TGCGCCAGCAAAGCGGGGATTGATGGGTCCTACGAGCAGTACTTC. The encoded protein is CASKAGIDGSYEQYF.

This chain uses TRBV10-3 with TRBJ2-1, with D maybe TRBD1 (5 bases). The germline V and J ends were trimmed by 3 bases and 6 bases, with 9 bases remaining between them. There are 13 residues in the CDR3. Germline CDR1 and CDR2: ENHRY and SYGVKD. CDR3 in DNA: TGTGCCATCAGTGACCCCAGGGTCAATGAGCAGTTCTTC. It translates to CAISDPRVNEQFF.

A single count supports this clone. This rearrangement joins TRBV13 to TRBJ2-5, with 9 bases matching TRBD1. V lost 5 bases to trimming and J lost 4 bases; unmatched junction nucleotides: 8. Germline V gene lookup returns CDR1 PRHDT and CDR2 FYEKMQ (reference sequence). CDR3 length: 15 amino acids. For the CDR3, the DNA is TGTGCCAGCAGCCCGGGACAGGGTGTGCGAGAGACCCAGTACTTC. This gives the protein CASSPGQGVRETQYF. Full variable domain (remainder filled in from reference TRBV13 and TRBJ2-5): AAGVIQSPRHLIKEKRETATLKCYPIPRHDTVYWYQQGPGQDPQFLISFYEKMQSDKGSIPDRFSAQQFSDYHSELNMSSLELGDSALYFCASSPGQGVRETQYFGPGTRLLVL.

The chain combines TRBV11-2 with TRBJ1-6; unclear D gene. The germline V gene encodes CDR1 SGHAT and CDR2 FQNNGV. CDR3 length: 13 amino acids. Trimming removed 4 bases from V and 9 bases from J, with 10 bases in between. CDR3 region: CASSYTDSSPLHF. The CDR3 DNA reads as TGTGCCAGCAGCTACACAGATTCTTCACCCCTCCACTTT. Full variable domain (outside the CDR3, taken from reference TRBV11-2 and TRBJ1-6): EAGVAQSPRYKIIEKRQSVAFWCNPISGHATLYWYQQILGQGPKLLIQFQNNGVVDDSQLPKDRFSAERLKGVDSTLKIQPAKLEDSAVYLCASSYTDSSPLHFGNGTRLTVT.

The chain joins TRBV18 to TRBJ1-1; 7 bases map to TRBD1. Germline loops: CDR1 KGHSH, CDR2 LQKENI. The CDR3 has 14 residues. V was pared by 6 bases and J by 1 base, with 5 bases of the junction left unmatched. The chain's CDR3 is CASSQGQRNTEAFF. CDR3 bases: TGTGCCAGCTCCCAGGGACAGAGGAACACTGAAGCTTTCTTT.